This TCR beta chain originates from a study of brain T cells in children with intractable seizures. Produced via immunoSEQ multiplex PCR; TCRdb's table is partial and in-frame only. The table has about 340,000 clones, 93% seen once. The ends lost 4 bases at V and 8 bases at J; junction bases unmatched: 3. The CDR3 length is 12 residues. Germline CDR1 LNHNV, CDR2 YYDKDF (reference sequence). Noted time point: blood from clinic visit 5 months post-surgery; TSC patient then seizure free. This receptor was obtained from a boy in the first two years of life with tuberous sclerosis and intractable seizures. Material: peripheral blood, obtained 4 to 5 months after surgery. This sequence joins TRBV15 and TRBJ2-3, with TRBD1 matching 7 bases. CDR3 sequence: CATSTYRGTQYF. CDR3 nucleotides: TGTGCCACCAGCACATACAGGGGTACGCAGTATTTT.